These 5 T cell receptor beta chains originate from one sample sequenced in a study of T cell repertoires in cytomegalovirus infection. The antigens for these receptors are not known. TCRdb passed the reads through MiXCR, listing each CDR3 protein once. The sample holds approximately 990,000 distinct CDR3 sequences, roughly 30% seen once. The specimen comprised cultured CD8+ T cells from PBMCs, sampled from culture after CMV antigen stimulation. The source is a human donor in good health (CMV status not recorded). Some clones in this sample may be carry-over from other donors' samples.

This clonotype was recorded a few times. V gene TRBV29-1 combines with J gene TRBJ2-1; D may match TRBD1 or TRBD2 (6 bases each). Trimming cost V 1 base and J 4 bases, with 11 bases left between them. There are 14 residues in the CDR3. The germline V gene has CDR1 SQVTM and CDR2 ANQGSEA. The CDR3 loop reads CSVEGGARYNEQFF. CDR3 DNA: TGCAGCGTTGAAGGGGGGGCCCGTTACAATGAGCAGTTCTTC.

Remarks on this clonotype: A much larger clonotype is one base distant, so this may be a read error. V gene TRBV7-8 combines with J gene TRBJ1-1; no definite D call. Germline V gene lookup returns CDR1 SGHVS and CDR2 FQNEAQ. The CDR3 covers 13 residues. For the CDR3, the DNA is TGTACCAGCCGCTATGGGAGCGGCGCTGAAGCTTTCTTT. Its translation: CTSRYGSGAEAFF.

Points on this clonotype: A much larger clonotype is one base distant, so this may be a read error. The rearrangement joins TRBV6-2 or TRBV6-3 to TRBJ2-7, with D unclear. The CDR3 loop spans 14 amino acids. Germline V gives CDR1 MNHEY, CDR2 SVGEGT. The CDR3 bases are TGTGCCAGCAGCGGCGGATCATTTGCCTACGAGCAGCACTTC. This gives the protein CASSGGSFAYEQHF.

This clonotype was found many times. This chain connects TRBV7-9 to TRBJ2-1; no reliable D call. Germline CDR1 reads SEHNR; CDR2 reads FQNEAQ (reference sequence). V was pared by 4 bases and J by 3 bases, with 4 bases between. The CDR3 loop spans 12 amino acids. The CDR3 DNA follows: TGTGCCAGCAGCTCCTACTACAATGAGCAGTTCTTC. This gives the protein CASSSYYNEQFF. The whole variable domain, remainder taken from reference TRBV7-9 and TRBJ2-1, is DTGVSQNPRHKITKRGQNVTFRCDPISEHNRLYWYRQTLGQGPEFLTYFQNEAQLEKSRLLSDRFSAERPKGSFSTLEIQRTEQGDSAMYLCASSSYYNEQFFGPGTRLTVL.

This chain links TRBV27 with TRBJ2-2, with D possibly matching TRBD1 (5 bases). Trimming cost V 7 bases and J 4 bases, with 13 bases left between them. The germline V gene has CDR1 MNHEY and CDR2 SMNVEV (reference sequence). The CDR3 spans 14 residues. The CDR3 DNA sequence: TGTGCCAGCAACGTGGGGCTCGGCACCGGGGAGCTGTTTTTT. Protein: CASNVGLGTGELFF.